The 12 T cell receptor beta chains listed next were all sequenced from one sample in a study of T cell repertoires in cytomegalovirus infection. Via MiXCR, TCRdb re-called the reads, giving one row per CDR3 protein. Of roughly 500,000 distinct CDR3 sequences listed, around 11% are singletons. Sequenced input: PBMCs. These receptors originate from a human donor in good health (CMV status not recorded). Some clones in this sample may be carry-over from other donors' samples.

This clonotype was observed many times. The V call is TRBV7-2, the J call TRBJ1-1; 9 bases are shared with TRBD1. This CDR3 contains 16 residues. V dropped 0 bases and J dropped 3; count of bases not matched to a gene: 5. Germline V lookup: CDR1 SGHTA, CDR2 FQGNSA. CDR3 amino acids: CASSLAQGAFYTEAFF. In nucleotides, the CDR3 is TGTGCCAGCAGCTTAGCACAGGGGGCTTTTTACACTGAAGCTTTCTTT.

This clonotype came up a few times. The chain recombines TRBV14 with TRBJ1-1, with D hard to call. The CDR3 consists of 14 residues. Trimming shortened V by 0 bases and J by 4 bases, and 9 bases separated the two germline ends. CDR1 is SGHDN, CDR2 FVKESK, per germline. CDR3: CASSQEDFPTEAFF. The CDR3 DNA is TGTGCCAGCAGCCAAGAGGATTTTCCCACTGAAGCTTTCTTT.

The table lists this clonotype with a few counts. This chain joins TRBV3-1 and TRBJ1-1; 8 nucleotides align to TRBD1. CDR3 length: 16 residues. Germline V gives CDR1 LGHDT, CDR2 YNNKEL (reference sequence). J lost 3 bases, V lost 0 bases, and 6 bases had no gene match. The DNA for the CDR3 is TGTGCCAGCAGCCAAGACGGGACAGGAGCAGACACTGAAGCTTTCTTT. Translating gives CASSQDGTGADTEAFF.

This clonotype was detected a few times. At one boundary the junction diverges from the germline segment, which might be a read error. The CDR3 nucleotides read TGTGTCAGCAGCTTAAAAGGCGCCCGACCCCAAGAGACCCAGTACTTC. This codes for CVSSLKGARPQETQYF. V and J are TRBV7-3 and TRBJ2-5; D gene ambiguous. There are 16 residues in the CDR3. Germline lookup yields CDR1 SGHTA and CDR2 FQGTGA.

V and J are TRBV15 and TRBJ1-2, with a tentative D call TRBD1 (5 bases). V was pared by 5 bases and J by 3 bases, with 13 bases between. The CDR3 has 14 residues. CDR1 LNHNV and CDR2 YYDKDF come from the germline V gene (reference sequence). CDR3 nucleotide sequence: TGTGCCACCAGCCGGGTCCCGACAGACTATGGCTACACCTTC. This encodes CATSRVPTDYGYTF.

Turning to this clonotype: A junction boundary mismatches the germline segment, possibly from a read error. The chain combines TRBV12-3 or TRBV12-4 with TRBJ2-4; no clear D. The CDR3 runs 13 residues. This CDR3 reads CVSSVAGTDIQYF. The DNA for the CDR3 is TGTGTCAGCAGTGTCGCCGGAACTGACATTCAGTACTTC.

In its sample, this clonotype was seen a few times. The rearrangement links TRBV30 to TRBJ2-2; D possibly corresponds to TRBD2 (5 bases). The CDR3 length is 14 residues. Trimming stripped 0 bases from V and 6 bases from J, with 11 bases between. Germline V lookup: CDR1 GTSNPN, CDR2 SVGIG (reference sequence). The CDR3 region is CAWSVRVPAGELFF. In nucleotides, the CDR3 is TGTGCCTGGAGTGTGAGGGTTCCGGCCGGGGAGCTGTTTTTT.

This clonotype has only a few counts. The chain uses TRBV9 and TRBJ1-1; tentative D call: TRBD1 (6 bases). Per the germline V gene, CDR1 is SGDLS and CDR2 is YYNGEE. V gave up 7 bases and J gave up 1 base, with 14 bases separating them. The CDR3 has 14 residues. This CDR3 reads CASDIVQGNTEAFF. The CDR3 DNA sequence: TGTGCCAGCGATATCGTACAGGGGAACACTGAAGCTTTCTTT.

This clonotype showed up many times. The rearrangement links TRBV20-1 to TRBJ2-5; D is perhaps TRBD2 (7 bases). Germline values: CDR1 DFQATT, CDR2 SNEGSKA (reference sequence). V gave up 8 bases and J gave up 5 bases, with 15 bases separating them. CDR3 length: 12 amino acids. In DNA form, the CDR3 reads TGCAGTCCCGGGGGAGGGGGGGAGACCCAGTACTTC. Its translation is CSPGGGGETQYF.

In this sample, this clonotype turned up once. A read error may explain this, as a much larger clone is one base away. No conserved phenylalanine or tryptophan ends this CDR3, so it is likely a read error. The CDR3 DNA reads as TGTGCCAGTAGTGTGTCCGGGACAGGCTACGAGCAGTACCTC. This sequence encodes CASSVSGTGYEQYL. The chain recombines TRBV19 with TRBJ2-7; 8 bases line up with TRBD1. The CDR3 runs to 14 residues. Trimming at V came to 5 bases and at J to 3 bases, leaving 6 bases not matched to a gene. Germline CDR1 LNHDA, CDR2 SQIVND (reference sequence).

This clonotype was picked up many times. The CDR3 sequence: CSASTGGTEAFF. The CDR3 nucleotides read TGCAGTGCTTCAACAGGGGGCACTGAAGCTTTCTTT. This sequence joins TRBV20-1 and TRBJ1-1; 8 bases are shared with TRBD1. Looked up from germline, CDR1 is DFQATT and CDR2 is SNEGSKA (reference sequence). V gave up 5 bases and J gave up 4 bases; unmatched junction bases: 3. The CDR3 contains 12 residues.

Ten or more counts support this clonotype. The V gene is TRBV12-3 or TRBV12-4, the J gene TRBJ2-3; TRBD2 agrees at 7 bases. The CDR3 length is 16 residues. With V trimmed by 4 bases and J by 5 bases, 12 bases remained unmatched. The CDR3 region is CASSSFGRATVDTQYF. The CDR3 DNA is TGTGCCAGCAGTTCTTTTGGGAGGGCCACGGTAGATACGCAGTATTTT.